This T cell receptor beta chain derives from a study of graft-versus-host responses after intestinal transplantation. Study-level information: Anti-thymocyte globulin induction preceded two to three years of tacrolimus and steroid maintenance in all recipients.

Intraepithelial lymphocytes and lamina propria lymphocytes were released through processing of graft tissue. Clones were sequenced by immunoSEQ multiplex PCR, and TCRdb holds only the in-frame ones, with some missing. The table has about 16,000 clones, roughly 80% seen once. Note on this clone: Its cognate antigen is unknown.

General study points: GvH clones occurred in recipient marrow; some first appeared in ileum or blood.

The sequencing here drew on ileum tissue, taken roughly 100 days after intestinal transplant. This receptor was obtained from a human patient who received an intestinal transplant, so some T cells may come from the graft donor.

The CDR3 DNA reads as TGTGCCAGCAGCTTACAAGTCATTAGGGAACACCCCCACAATGAGCAGTTCTTC. This sequence encodes CASSLQVIREHPHNEQFF. The rearrangement joins TRBV7-9 to TRBJ2-1, with D hard to call. This CDR3 is 18 amino acids long. From germline, CDR1 is SEHNR and CDR2 FQNEAQ (reference sequence). Trimming removed 2 bases from V and 5 bases from J, with 22 bases in between.